This entry lists 27 T cell receptor beta chains sequenced from one sample in a study of CD8 T cell repertoires and HIV-1 epitope variants. These receptors' targets are unknown. Using immunoSEQ multiplex PCR, the repertoire was profiled, and TCRdb retains in-frame clones only, with some absent. The table has approximately 5,400 clones, roughly 70% seen once. Sequences were obtained from cultured CD8+ T cells derived from PBMCs. All receptors come from a male donor with HIV.

The chain combines TRBV7-2 with TRBJ1-1; unclear D gene. The CDR3 contains 13 residues. Germline V gene data show CDR1 as SGHTA and CDR2 as FQGNSA. V lost 5 bases, J lost 4 bases, and 11 bases lay in between. The CDR3 nucleotides read TGTGCCAGCAGCGACTCTGTGGGCACTGAAGCTTTCTTT. This gives the protein CASSDSVGTEAFF.

The chain couples TRBV4-3 to TRBJ2-1; D gene ambiguous. The ends were cut back, 0 bases at V and 5 bases at J, with 8 bases in the middle. The CDR3 is made up of 14 amino acids. CDR1 and CDR2 (germline): LGHNA, YSLEER. In DNA form, the CDR3 reads TGCGCCAGCAGCCAAGATTCAGGCCACAATGAGCAGTTCTTC. Protein: CASSQDSGHNEQFF.

The chain couples TRBV4-3 to TRBJ1-1; 7 bases fit TRBD1. The germline CDR1 and CDR2 sequences are LGHNA and YSLEER. V trimming: 0 bases; J trimming: 5 bases; junction bases outside the gene matches: 6. The CDR3 spans 15 residues. The CDR3 coding sequence is TGCGCCAGCAGCCAAGACCACGACAGGGTGACTGAAGCTTTCTTT. Translated: CASSQDHDRVTEAFF.

V and J are TRBV28 and TRBJ1-4; no clear D gene. Germline assignment: CDR1 MDHEN and CDR2 SYDVKM. The ends were cut back, 5 bases at V and 0 bases at J, with 10 bases in the middle. CDR3 length equals 15 residues. The CDR3 region has the DNA TGTGCCAGCAGTCTTAGCGTTGCAACTAATGAAAAACTGTTTTTT. It specifies CASSLSVATNEKLFF.

The chain recombines TRBV12-5 with TRBJ1-2; TRBD1 is a possible D gene (6 bases). The CDR3 spans 13 residues. Trimming removed 5 bases from V and 6 bases from J, with 13 bases in between. Germline V gene lookup returns CDR1 LGHNT and CDR2 FRNRAP. The chain's CDR3 is CASGPTGMNGYTF. CDR3 coding DNA: TGTGCTAGTGGTCCGACAGGCATGAATGGCTACACCTTC.

V gene TRBV6-5 combines with J gene TRBJ2-7; the D gene is possibly TRBD1 (6 bases). V gave up 5 bases and J gave up 3 bases, with 8 bases separating them. Germline-derived CDR1 and CDR2 are MNHEY and SVGAGI. The CDR3 covers 12 residues. Here the CDR3 DNA reads TGTGCCAGCAGTCCAGGGGACTACGAGCAGTACTTC. Its protein is CASSPGDYEQYF.

The genes are TRBV27 and TRBJ2-7; 8 nucleotides line up with TRBD1. The V and J ends lost 2 bases and 2 bases, in that order; junction bases with no gene match: 11. CDR1 and CDR2 (germline): MNHEY, SMNVEV (reference sequence). This CDR3 contains 17 residues. CDR3 nucleotides: TGTGCCAGCAGTTTAACGTTCCTCGGGACAGGAACCTACGAGCAGTACTTC. It specifies CASSLTFLGTGTYEQYF.

The CDR3 DNA reads TGTGCCAGCAGCTCGGACGGTGGACAGGGGGGAGTCAGCGAAAAACTGTTTTTT. It yields the protein CASSSDGGQGGVSEKLFF. The chain uses TRBV7-8 and TRBJ1-4; 10 bases agree with TRBD1. The germline V gene encodes CDR1 SGHVS and CDR2 FQNEAQ. V shed 4 bases, J shed 8 bases, and the junction held 16 bases outside the gene matches. The CDR3 totals 18 residues.

J is TRBJ1-1 and V is TRBV5-4; a possible D gene is TRBD1 (5 bases). V gave up 2 bases and J gave up 5 bases, with 7 bases separating them. The CDR3 is 12 residues long. Per germline, CDR1 SGHNT and CDR2 YYREEE (reference sequence). The CDR3 region is CASSLRGTEAFF. Here the CDR3 DNA reads TGTGCCAGCAGCTTAAGGGGTACTGAAGCTTTCTTT.

The gene calls are TRBV27 and TRBJ2-7; TRBD1 agrees at 7 bases. The CDR3 has 14 amino acids. Germline CDR1 is MNHEY and CDR2 is SMNVEV (reference sequence). Losses at the gene ends were 4 bases for V and 2 bases for J; bases not matched to a gene: 5. In nucleotides, the CDR3 is TGTGCCAGCAGTTACGACAGGGCGGCCTACGAGCAGTACTTC. Its protein is CASSYDRAAYEQYF.

This clone was found a few times. This chain links TRBV28 with TRBJ2-3, with no clear D. Per germline, CDR1 MDHEN and CDR2 SYDVKM. The CDR3 has 12 residues. V lost 5 bases and J 5 bases, leaving 8 bases between the germline ends. The CDR3 reads CASSQTVDTQYF. CDR3 in DNA: TGTGCCAGCAGTCAGACTGTAGATACGCAGTATTTT.

The V and J genes are TRBV6-6 and TRBJ2-3; TRBD2 agrees at 12 bases. The V and J ends lost 6 bases and 2 bases, in that order; junction bases with no gene match: 6. Germline V gene data show CDR1 as MNHNY and CDR2 as SVGAGI (reference sequence). This CDR3 contains 16 residues. The CDR3 loop reads CASSSGLAGSTDTQYF. In DNA form, the CDR3 reads TGTGCCAGCAGCTCCGGACTAGCGGGATCCACAGATACGCAGTATTTT.

V and J are TRBV19 and TRBJ1-3; D is undetermined. Looked up from germline, CDR1 is LNHDA and CDR2 is SQIVND (reference sequence). Trimming took 6 bases from V and 0 from J, leaving 12 bases between them. The CDR3 has 15 residues. CDR3 protein: CASSLDGDSGNTIYF. CDR3 DNA: TGTGCCAGTAGCCTCGACGGCGACTCTGGAAACACCATATATTTT.

The chain carries TRBV6-5 and TRBJ1-1; D remains unclear. Germline V lookup: CDR1 MNHEY, CDR2 SVGAGI. Between the trimmed V and J ends, which lost 0 bases and 5 bases, there was a span of 10 bases. This CDR3 region has 14 residues. The CDR3 DNA reads TGTGCCAGCAGTTACTCGGAGAGCGGTACTGAAGCTTTCTTT. Translated, it gives CASSYSESGTEAFF.

This chain's CDR3 is CASGGGRSLGQPQHF. The CDR3 DNA follows: TGTGCCAGCGGCGGTGGTAGGTCCCTTGGTCAGCCCCAGCATTTT. The chain is built from TRBV21-1 and TRBJ1-5. TRBV21-1 is labeled a pseudogene. The CDR3 extends over 15 amino acids.

CDR3 amino acids: CASSGGSGGAVLTGELFF. Here the CDR3 DNA reads TGCGCCAGCAGTGGGGGAAGCGGGGGGGCCGTCCTCACCGGGGAGCTGTTTTTT. The gene calls are TRBV10-2 and TRBJ2-2; 10 bases are a match to TRBD2. Germline loops: CDR1 WSHSY, CDR2 SAAADI. Losses at the gene ends were 4 bases for V and 4 bases for J; bases not matched to a gene: 12. CDR3 size: 18 residues.

This sequence joins TRBV5-4 and TRBJ2-1, with 11 bases fitting TRBD2. The trim removed 0 bases at V and 9 bases at J, leaving 5 bases unmatched. The CDR3 length is 15 residues. The germline V gene has CDR1 SGHNT and CDR2 YYREEE (reference sequence). The CDR3 DNA reads TGTGCCAGCAGCTTGGTAGCGGGAGGGCCTGGTGAGCAGTTCTTC. It yields the protein CASSLVAGGPGEQFF.

The J gene is TRBJ2-3, the V gene TRBV9; weak D call: TRBD1 (6 bases). CDR3 length: 14 residues. Between the trimmed V and J ends, which lost 6 bases and 0 bases, there was a span of 11 bases. Germline V gives CDR1 SGDLS, CDR2 YYNGEE. CDR3 loop: CASKSTGSTDTQYF. The DNA of the CDR3 is TGTGCCAGCAAGAGTACAGGGAGCACAGATACGCAGTATTTT.

The chain carries TRBV9 and TRBJ1-1, with 8 bases that match TRBD1. The CDR3 is 17 residues long. From germline, CDR1 is SGDLS and CDR2 YYNGEE. Trimming took 1 base from V and 0 from J; bases not matched to a gene: 8. In nucleotides, the CDR3 is TGTGCCAGCAGCGTAACTACTCCGGGACAGGTGAACACTGAAGCTTTCTTT. The encoded protein is CASSVTTPGQVNTEAFF.

This clone was detected a few times. The gene calls are TRBV11-3 and TRBJ2-7; possibly TRBD2 for D (6 bases). Trimming pared 3 bases from V and 6 bases from J, leaving 15 bases between. CDR1 SGHNT and CDR2 YENEEA come from the germline V gene. CDR3 length: 14 residues. CDR3 DNA sequence: TGTGCCAGCAGCTTCGCGGGACCCCCGTCCGAGCAGTACTTC. Its translation is CASSFAGPPSEQYF.

V usage is TRBV6-6 and J usage is TRBJ2-7, with D tentatively TRBD1 or TRBD2 (5 bases each). The germline gives CDR1 MNHNY, CDR2 SVGAGI (reference sequence). CDR3 length: 14 residues. The germline V and J ends were trimmed by 5 bases and 5 bases, with 16 bases remaining between them. The CDR3 DNA is TGTGCCAGCAGTCCGGGACCCACCGGGAACGAGCAGTACTTC. This gives the protein CASSPGPTGNEQYF.

This chain uses TRBV7-9 with TRBJ2-2; D might be TRBD1 (6 bases). V was cut by 6 bases and J by 4 bases, with 12 bases left in between. Germline values: CDR1 SEHNR, CDR2 FQNEAQ (reference sequence). CDR3 length: 14 amino acids. CDR3 DNA: TGTGCCAGCAGGATCCAGGGGACCACCGGGGAGCTGTTTTTT. This encodes CASRIQGTTGELFF. Full variable domain (missing parts from reference TRBV7-9 and TRBJ2-2): DTGVSQNPRHKITKRGQNVTFRCDPISEHNRLYWYRQTLGQGPEFLTYFQNEAQLEKSRLLSDRFSAERPKGSFSTLEIQRTEQGDSAMYLCASRIQGTTGELFFGEGSRLTVL.

This clone was counted between two and nine times. The rearrangement uses TRBV19 and TRBJ1-1; D gene uncertain. Germline CDR1 LNHDA, CDR2 SQIVND (reference sequence). There are 14 residues in the CDR3. Trimming stripped 0 bases from V and 3 bases from J, with 8 bases between. The CDR3 region is CASSIDDTDTEAFF. DNA of the CDR3: TGTGCCAGTAGTATAGACGACACAGACACTGAAGCTTTCTTT. The entire variable domain, with the rest obtained from reference TRBV19 and TRBJ1-1, is as follows: DGGITQSPKYLFRKEGQNVTLSCEQNLNHDAMYWYRQDPGQGLRLIYYSQIVNDFQKGDIAEGYSVSREKKESFPLTVTSAQKNPTAFYLCASSIDDTDTEAFFGQGTRLTVV.

The V and J genes are TRBV7-2 and TRBJ2-7; 10 bases match TRBD2. The CDR3 covers 15 residues. The germline V gene has CDR1 SGHTA and CDR2 FQGNSA. The junction had 4 bases not matched to a gene; V was cut back by 2 bases and J by 3 bases. Here the CDR3 reads CASSLIASGSYEQYF. CDR3 DNA: TGTGCCAGCAGCTTAATTGCTAGCGGGAGCTACGAGCAGTACTTC.

The chain recombines TRBV5-6 with TRBJ2-7; a possible D gene is TRBD1 (5 bases). The CDR3 is 14 amino acids. Germline CDR1 reads SGHDT; CDR2 reads YYEEEE. V gave up 2 bases and J gave up 1 base, with 10 bases separating them. In nucleotides, the CDR3 is TGTGCCAGCAGCTTTGGGCAGGGATCCTACGAGCAGTACTTC. Translated, it gives CASSFGQGSYEQYF.

This clone has only one observation. Other DNA sequences of this sample code for an identical CDR3. The chain is built from TRBV5-1 and TRBJ1-6; TRBD1 agrees at 9 bases. The length of the CDR3 is 14 residues. After removal of 5 bases from V and 13 bases from J, the junction contained 10 bases not matched to a gene. In germline, CDR1 is SGHRS, CDR2 YFSETQ. CDR3 coding DNA: TGCGCCAGCAGTCGGGGACAGGGTGGTTCGCCCCTCCACTTT. Protein: CASSRGQGGSPLHF.

A few counts support this clone. The rearrangement uses TRBV6-4 and TRBJ2-2; D gene ambiguous. The CDR3 is made up of 13 amino acids. CDR1 is MRHNA and CDR2 is SNTAGT in the germline V gene. V was cut by 2 bases and J by 1 base, with 2 bases left in between. The CDR3 nucleotides read TGTGCCAGCAGTGACAGGAACACCGGGGAGCTGTTTTTT. The encoded protein is CASSDRNTGELFF.